The rows below give T cell receptor beta chains drawn from one sample of a study of cytomegalovirus exposure and HLA in healthy donors. Sequenced by immunoSEQ multiplex PCR; TCRdb stores in-frame clones only, minus some. The table lists around 300,000 clones, 86% of them singletons. The sequencing sample was made of PBMCs. The receptors stem from a young woman in good health and CMV-seronegative. The CDR3 runs from the conserved cysteine through the conserved F or W. A D gene is named only where the DNA matches it firmly. Size values are once, few and many counts, or a class for expanded clones, and some rows have none.

j_call v_call clone_size d_call cdr3_aa cdr3_nt
TRBJ1-4 TRBV5-1 many TRBD1 CASSFGTGATNEKLFF TGCGCCAGCAGCTTCGGGACAGGGGCAACTAATGAAAAACTGTTTTTT
TRBJ1-2 TRBV6-1 few NA CASSERGPRYGYTF TGTGCCAGCAGTGAACGCGGGCCTCGCTATGGCTACACCTTC
TRBJ2-7 TRBV28 NA TRBD2 CASTPGLARTYEQYF TGTGCCAGCACCCCTGGACTAGCGCGGACCTACGAGCAGTACTTC
TRBJ2-7 TRBV5-1 few TRBD1 CASSFGTGPLEEQYF TGCGCCAGCAGCTTTGGGACAGGCCCCCTGGAAGAGCAGTACTTC
TRBJ2-2 TRBV27 NA NA CASSLNPGNTGELFF TGTGCCAGCAGTTTAAATCCAGGGAACACCGGGGAGCTGTTTTTT
TRBJ2-7 TRBV7-9 NA NA CASSLEGTFSYEQYF TGTGCCAGCAGCTTAGAAGGGACATTTTCCTACGAGCAGTACTTC
TRBJ2-7 TRBV7-2 NA NA CASSLQDSSYEQYF TGTGCCAGCAGCTTACAGGACAGCTCCTACGAGCAGTACTTC
TRBJ2-2 TRBV5-1 NA TRBD1 CASSLARGQGTGELFF TGCGCCAGCAGCTTGGCCAGGGGGCAGGGAACCGGGGAGCTGTTTTTT
TRBJ2-7 TRBV7-9 once TRBD2 CASSLIPISGGLPGEQYF TGTGCCAGCAGTTTAATCCCCATATCGGGAGGGCTCCCGGGGGAGCAGTACTTC
TRBJ2-1 TRBV10-3 NA TRBD2 CAISSSGSGVNEQFF TGTGCCATCAGTTCTAGCGGGAGCGGTGTAAATGAGCAGTTCTTC
TRBJ1-2 TRBV11-3 NA NA CASSLVATGRDGYTF TGTGCCAGCAGCTTAGTAGCAACAGGGAGGGATGGCTACACCTTC
TRBJ1-1 TRBV11-2 NA TRBD1 CASSLTGVNTEAFF TGTGCCAGCAGCTTAACAGGGGTAAACACTGAAGCTTTCTTT
TRBJ1-2 TRBV14 NA NA CASSQGRDTGGYTF TGTGCCAGCAGCCAAGGCCGGGATACCGGTGGCTACACCTTC
TRBJ2-7 TRBV4-3 NA TRBD1 CASSIGQGATYEQYF TGCGCCAGCAGCATCGGACAGGGGGCGACCTACGAGCAGTACTTC
TRBJ2-2 TRBV5-1 once NA CASSRRVGTGELFF TGCGCCAGCAGTCGCCGGGTAGGCACCGGGGAGCTGTTTTTT
TRBJ2-1 TRBV5-6 NA TRBD2 CASSLGLAGEFFYNEQFF TGTGCCAGCAGCCTAGGACTAGCGGGAGAGTTTTTCTACAATGAGCAGTTCTTC
TRBJ1-1 TRBV27 NA NA CASSPRGGGGTEAFF TGTGCCAGCAGTCCCCGGGGGGGTGGGGGCACTGAAGCTTTCTTT
TRBJ2-5 TRBV30 NA TRBD2 CAWSVAGESETQYF TGTGCCTGGAGTGTAGCGGGAGAATCAGAGACCCAGTACTTC
TRBJ1-2 TRBV5-4 once TRBD1 CASSAGQGAFGYTF TGTGCCAGCAGCGCCGGACAGGGGGCGTTTGGCTACACCTTC
TRBJ2-2 TRBV19 NA TRBD2 CASSPIAGTLNTGELFF TGTGCCAGTAGTCCTATAGCGGGAACCTTGAACACCGGGGAGCTGTTTTTT
TRBJ2-7 TRBV7-9 NA TRBD1 CASSFLPGQSSYEQYF TGTGCCAGCAGCTTTCTTCCGGGACAGAGCTCCTACGAGCAGTACTTC
TRBJ2-3 TRBV4-2 NA TRBD2 CASSIRLADGFDTQYF TGTGCCAGCAGTATAAGACTAGCGGATGGGTTCGATACGCAGTATTTT
TRBJ1-4 TRBV30 few NA CAWSAQRNEKLFF TGTGCCTGGAGTGCCCAGCGTAATGAAAAACTGTTTTTT
TRBJ1-1 TRBV30 NA TRBD1 CAWRELDRAPSAFF TGTGCCTGGAGGGAATTGGACAGGGCGCCCTCAGCTTTCTTT
TRBJ2-7 TRBV6-5 NA NA CASSSPGRPYEQYF TGTGCCAGCAGTTCCCCGGGGAGACCCTACGAGCAGTACTTC
TRBJ2-7 TRBV27 few TRBD1 CASSNLLTGEEQYF TGTGCCAGCAGTAACCTCCTCACAGGGGAAGAGCAGTACTTC
TRBJ1-2 TRBV30 NA TRBD1 CAWSAGQGGGYTF TGTGCCTGGAGTGCAGGACAGGGGGGCGGCTACACCTTC
TRBJ2-3 TRBV14 NA TRBD1 CASSRKQGRVTQYF TGTGCCAGCAGCCGCAAACAGGGGAGAGTTACGCAGTATTTT
TRBJ1-2 TRBV6-1 once TRBD1 CASSAWDSWNYGYTF TGTGCCAGCAGCGCCTGGGACAGTTGGAACTATGGCTACACCTTC
TRBJ1-1 TRBV5-6 few NA CASRYGGTEAFF TGTGCCAGCAGATACGGAGGCACTGAAGCTTTCTTT
TRBJ1-2 TRBV5-1 NA TRBD1 CASSSPGQEDGRGYTF TGCGCCAGCAGCTCGCCAGGACAGGAGGACGGGCGGGGCTACACCTTC
TRBJ1-2 TRBV5-4 NA TRBD1 CASSLGLGQRNYGYTF TGTGCCAGCAGCTTGGGACTGGGACAGCGTAACTATGGCTACACCTTC
TRBJ1-1 TRBV2 NA NA CASMGGGGTEAFF TGTGCCAGCATGGGGGGAGGGGGCACTGAAGCTTTCTTT
TRBJ2-3 TRBV5-1 NA TRBD2 CASSLSGGAEDTQYF TGCGCCAGCAGCCTAAGCGGGGGGGCAGAAGATACGCAGTATTTT
TRBJ1-1 TRBV27 NA TRBD1 CASSPTGVNTEAFF TGTGCCAGCAGTCCGACAGGGGTGAACACTGAAGCTTTCTTT
TRBJ2-7 TRBV5-1 NA NA CASSSDGGYEQYF TGCGCCAGCAGCTCGGACGGGGGCTACGAGCAGTACTTC
TRBJ2-7 TRBV11-2 NA NA CASSLDRGEQYF TGTGCCAGCAGCCTAGACCGCGGCGAGCAGTACTTC
TRBJ1-5 TRBV7-9 NA TRBD1 CASSFGTGGEPQHF TGTGCCAGCAGCTTTGGGACAGGCGGAGAGCCCCAGCATTTT
TRBJ2-3 TRBV11-3 many NA CASSPGASLSDTQYF TGTGCCAGCTCCCCAGGGGCCAGTTTATCGGATACGCAGTATTTT
TRBJ2-7 TRBV6-1 NA NA CASSRDYSLYEQYF TGTGCCAGCAGCCGGGATTACTCTCTCTACGAGCAGTACTTC
TRBJ1-3 TRBV5-1 NA TRBD1 CASSGGQGVRNTIYF TGCGCCAGCAGCGGGGGACAGGGCGTCCGAAACACCATATATTTT
TRBJ2-7 TRBV6-5 NA TRBD1 CASSHRDRGREQYF TGTGCCAGCAGTCACCGGGACAGGGGGCGGGAGCAGTACTTC
TRBJ1-2 TRBV18 NA NA CASSPLVSYGYTF TGTGCCAGCTCACCACTAGTAAGCTATGGCTACACCTTC
TRBJ1-1 TRBV6-5 NA NA CASSYDRSNTEAFF TGTGCCAGCAGTTACGACAGATCGAACACTGAAGCTTTCTTT
TRBJ1-5 TRBV27 NA TRBD1 CASSAGTGGNQPQHF TGTGCCAGCAGCGCCGGGACAGGGGGGAATCAGCCCCAGCATTTT
TRBJ1-4 TRBV2 NA NA CASEVEKLFF TGTGCCAGCGAGGTTGAAAAACTGTTTTTT
TRBJ2-5 TRBV5-1 NA TRBD1 CASSLGSGGETQYF TGCGCCAGCAGCTTGGGCTCAGGGGGAGAGACCCAGTACTTC
TRBJ1-1 TRBV27 NA NA CASSFFPGSRDEAFF TGTGCCAGCAGTTTTTTCCCCGGGAGCAGGGATGAAGCTTTCTTT
TRBJ1-1 TRBV6-1 NA NA CASMDSQNTEAFF TGTGCCAGCATGGACAGTCAGAACACTGAAGCTTTCTTT
TRBJ2-7 TRBV28 few NA CASSLGASSYEQYF TGTGCCAGCAGTTTAGGGGCCAGTTCCTACGAGCAGTACTTC
TRBJ2-3 TRBV30 NA NA CAWSAYQGITDTQYF TGTGCCTGGAGTGCCTATCAGGGTATCACAGATACGCAGTATTTT
TRBJ1-1 TRBV19 NA TRBD1 CASSIEEGAVNTEAFF TGTGCCAGTAGTATAGAAGAGGGGGCGGTAAACACTGAAGCTTTCTTT
TRBJ2-2 TRBV2 NA NA CASEAVLNTGELFF TGTGCCAGCGAAGCGGTGCTGAACACCGGGGAGCTGTTTTTT